In its sample, the clone carrying this T cell receptor (beta chain) was seen a few times. Its matching antigen is unknown. CDR1 and CDR2 (germline): SGHTA, FQGNSA. V trimming: 5 bases; J trimming: 2 bases; junction bases outside the gene matches: 5. This CDR3 is 16 amino acids long. GI sites, liver, skin and spleen were taken after median 9.75 post-mortem hours. Produced via immunoSEQ multiplex PCR; TCRdb's table is partial and in-frame only. The sample shows 5,500 to 8,000 clones, about 56% of them seen only once. These data originate in a study of tissue T cells after allogeneic stem cell transplantation. Study overall: Pathologist H&E review favored samples with visible lymphocytes for sequencing among multiple samples.

Findings and caveats of the study: This small cohort was clinically heterogeneous, and sampling depth was a limitation. Motif-based clustering found tissue-specific repertoire signatures shared across patients, though few clones were shared.

The sequencing used duodenum tissue, collected at autopsy. The rearrangement links TRBV7-2 to TRBJ2-7; 14 nucleotides match TRBD2. The sequence derives from a female donor over 55 with lung cancer. The CDR3: CASSPGLAGVAYEQYF. The CDR3 DNA follows: TGTGCCAGCAGCCCGGGACTAGCGGGAGTGGCCTACGAGCAGTACTTC.